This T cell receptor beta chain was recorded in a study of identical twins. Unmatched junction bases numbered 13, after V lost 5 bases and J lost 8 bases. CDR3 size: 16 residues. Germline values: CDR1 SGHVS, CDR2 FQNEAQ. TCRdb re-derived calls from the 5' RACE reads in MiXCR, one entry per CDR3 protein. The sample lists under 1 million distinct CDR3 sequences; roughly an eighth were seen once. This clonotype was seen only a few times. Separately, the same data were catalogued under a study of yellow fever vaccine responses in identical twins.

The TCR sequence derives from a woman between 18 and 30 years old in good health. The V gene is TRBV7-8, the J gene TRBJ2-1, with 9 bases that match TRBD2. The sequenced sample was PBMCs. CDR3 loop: CASSQLSASGEDEQFF. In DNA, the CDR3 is TGTGCCAGCAGCCAACTCTCGGCTAGCGGGGAGGATGAGCAGTTCTTC.